This T cell receptor beta chain appears in the sequencing data of a study of T cell responses to AZD1222 COVID-19 vaccine. Unmatched junction bases numbered 5, after V lost 6 bases and J lost 7 bases. CDR1 is SGHTA, CDR2 FQGNSA, per germline. The CDR3 runs 13 residues. Study observations and caveats: White British ancestry dominated among donors, who included more females, and clonal diversity was possibly underestimated. Reportedly, nearly half of unique spike TCRs recognized epitopes outside B.1.351/B.1.1.7 mutations. Without day 14 samples, only post-peak T cell repertoires were studied.

Data came from immunoSEQ multiplex PCR; TCRdb stores just in-frame clones and leaves some out. The data show roughly 60,000 clones, over 65% seen once. Worth noting for this clone: Its specificity is unknown.

The source was peripheral blood, collected 28 days after the second AZD1222 dose. This TCR was recovered from an adult who received the AZD1222 COVID-19 vaccine. The V and J genes are TRBV7-2 and TRBJ2-2; 7 bases align to TRBD1. The CDR3 coding sequence is TGTGCCAGCAGTCCTCGACAGGGCGGGGAGCTGTTTTTT. Translating it yields CASSPRQGGELFF. The full variable domain, in which reference TRBV7-2 and TRBJ2-2 provide the parts outside the CDR3, is GAGVSQSPSNKVTEKGKDVELRCDPISGHTALYWYRQSLGQGLEFLIYFQGNSAPDKSGLPSDRFSAERTGGSVSTLTIQRTQQEDSAVYLCASSPRQGGELFFGEGSRLTVL.